A selection of T cell receptor beta chains follows, all from one sample in a study of T cells after yellow fever vaccination. TCRdb recomputed calls from the 5' RACE reads with MiXCR, one row per CDR3 protein. The sample yields more than 95,000 distinct CDR3 sequences, around 15% seen once. Sample: CD8+ T cells sorted from PBMCs, taken 5 days after the yellow fever booster vaccination. The origin of the receptors is a man between 18 and 29 years old who received the YFV17D yellow fever vaccine. Each CDR3 is given with its conserved first and last residue. The order of the fields is CDR3 protein, CDR3 DNA, clone size, D gene, J gene, V gene. A D gene is named only where the DNA matches it firmly. The size field is filled for only some rows; it gives once, few, many or a size class.

CDR3aa: CATRGPDRGIYNTEAFF
CDR3nt: TGTGCCACCAGGGGACCGGATCGAGGCATTTACAACACTGAAGCTTTCTTT
abundance: few
d_gene: .
j_gene: TRBJ1-1
v_gene: TRBV15

CDR3aa: CASSLYPHTNTGELFF
CDR3nt: TGCGCCAGCAGCTTGTATCCGCATACGAACACCGGGGAGCTGTTTTTT
abundance: .
d_gene: .
j_gene: TRBJ2-2
v_gene: TRBV5-1

CDR3aa: CASSLAPLRGTNTGELFF
CDR3nt: TGTGCCAGCAGCTTAGCCCCTTTGCGGGGGACGAACACCGGGGAGCTGTTTTTT
abundance: few
d_gene: TRBD2
j_gene: TRBJ2-2
v_gene: TRBV13

CDR3aa: CASVWLGNTGELFF
CDR3nt: TGTGCCAGCGTGTGGTTGGGGAACACCGGGGAGCTGTTTTTT
abundance: few
d_gene: .
j_gene: TRBJ2-2
v_gene: TRBV12-3/TRBV12-4

CDR3aa: CASSSGQGAYSYTF
CDR3nt: TGTGCCAGCAGCTCCGGGCAGGGAGCGTATAGCTACACCTTC
abundance: few
d_gene: .
j_gene: TRBJ1-2
v_gene: TRBV5-8

CDR3aa: CATRGQGGYTEAFF
CDR3nt: TGTGCCACCAGAGGACAGGGAGGGTACACTGAAGCTTTCTTT
abundance: few
d_gene: TRBD1
j_gene: TRBJ1-1
v_gene: TRBV24-1

CDR3aa: CSGLYLGRQHF
CDR3nt: TGCAGCGGACTATATTTGGGGCGCCAGCATTTT
abundance: few
d_gene: .
j_gene: TRBJ1-5
v_gene: TRBV29-1

CDR3aa: CASSHSGTGGYEQYF
CDR3nt: TGCGCCAGCAGCCATTCCGGGACAGGGGGCTACGAGCAGTACTTC
abundance: few
d_gene: TRBD1
j_gene: TRBJ2-7
v_gene: TRBV4-1

CDR3aa: CASRIGDRINTEAFF
CDR3nt: TGTGCCAGCAGGATCGGGGACAGAATCAACACTGAAGCTTTCTTT
abundance: few
d_gene: TRBD1
j_gene: TRBJ1-1
v_gene: TRBV25-1

CDR3aa: CSAQEGGGSGEQYF
CDR3nt: TGCAGTGCTCAAGAAGGGGGCGGATCGGGCGAGCAGTACTTC
abundance: .
d_gene: TRBD1
j_gene: TRBJ2-7
v_gene: TRBV20-1

CDR3aa: CASSPTGADGYTF
CDR3nt: TGTGCCAGCAGCCCTACAGGGGCGGATGGCTACACCTTC
abundance: .
d_gene: TRBD1
j_gene: TRBJ1-2
v_gene: TRBV11-2

CDR3aa: CASSLSKWNEQFF
CDR3nt: TGTGCCAGCAGTTTATCGAAGTGGAATGAGCAGTTCTTC
abundance: .
d_gene: .
j_gene: TRBJ2-1
v_gene: TRBV27

CDR3aa: CASSVDIDREINEQFF
CDR3nt: TGTGCCAGCAGTGTTGATATTGACAGGGAAATCAATGAGCAGTTCTTC
abundance: .
d_gene: TRBD1
j_gene: TRBJ2-1
v_gene: TRBV6-4

CDR3aa: CASSQGGNRQPQHF
CDR3nt: TGTGCCAGCAGCCAAGGAGGGAACAGACAGCCCCAGCATTTT
abundance: many
d_gene: .
j_gene: TRBJ1-5
v_gene: TRBV3-1

CDR3aa: CASSTTGWGTDTQYF
CDR3nt: TGTGCCAGCAGCACGACAGGGTGGGGCACAGATACGCAGTATTTT
abundance: .
d_gene: TRBD1
j_gene: TRBJ2-3
v_gene: TRBV7-3

CDR3aa: CASSESRRGDEQYF
CDR3nt: TGCGCCAGCAGTGAGTCACGGCGGGGGGACGAGCAGTACTTC
abundance: few
d_gene: TRBD2
j_gene: TRBJ2-7
v_gene: TRBV10-2

CDR3aa: CATGAENIQYF
CDR3nt: TGTGCCACCGGAGCAGAAAACATTCAGTACTTC
abundance: .
d_gene: .
j_gene: TRBJ2-4
v_gene: TRBV15

CDR3aa: CASSTLALEQFF
CDR3nt: TGTGCCAGCAGCACCTTAGCCCTTGAGCAGTTCTTC
abundance: .
d_gene: .
j_gene: TRBJ2-1
v_gene: TRBV7-9

CDR3aa: CASSQDFPGTSGAYEQYF
CDR3nt: TGCGCCAGCAGCCAAGATTTCCCCGGGACTAGCGGAGCCTACGAGCAGTACTTC
abundance: .
d_gene: TRBD2
j_gene: TRBJ2-7
v_gene: TRBV4-3

CDR3aa: CASRGHLGSLTDTQYF
CDR3nt: TGTGCCAGCAGGGGGCACTTAGGCAGCCTCACAGATACGCAGTATTTT
abundance: few
d_gene: .
j_gene: TRBJ2-3
v_gene: TRBV11-2

CDR3aa: CASSQDRAGGTDTQYF
CDR3nt: TGTGCCAGCAGCCAAGATCGAGCGGGGGGCACAGATACGCAGTATTTT
abundance: medium-sized
d_gene: TRBD2
j_gene: TRBJ2-3
v_gene: TRBV4-2

CDR3aa: CASSSTTTGYEQYF
CDR3nt: TGTGCCAGCAGCTCGACAACAACCGGGTACGAGCAGTACTTC
abundance: few
d_gene: .
j_gene: TRBJ2-7
v_gene: TRBV13

CDR3aa: CASSPLREGQGPRGNTIYF
CDR3nt: TGTGCCAGCAGCCCCCTAAGGGAAGGACAGGGACCGCGAGGAAACACCATATATTTT
abundance: .
d_gene: TRBD1
j_gene: TRBJ1-3
v_gene: TRBV3-1

CDR3aa: CASSDPETQYF
CDR3nt: TGTGCCAGCAGTGATCCGGAGACCCAGTACTTC
abundance: .
d_gene: .
j_gene: TRBJ2-5
v_gene: TRBV2

CDR3aa: CASSPPRGGRTGELFF
CDR3nt: TGTGCCAGCAGCCCTCCGCGGGGGGGCCGAACCGGGGAGCTGTTTTTT
abundance: .
d_gene: .
j_gene: TRBJ2-2
v_gene: TRBV12-1

CDR3aa: CASSLGRSSGDEQFF
CDR3nt: TGTGCCAGCAGCTTAGGTCGTTCCTCCGGCGATGAGCAGTTCTTC
abundance: few
d_gene: .
j_gene: TRBJ2-1
v_gene: TRBV7-9

CDR3aa: CASSAGAGTDTQYF
CDR3nt: TGTGCCAGCAGCGCTGGAGCGGGCACAGATACGCAGTATTTT
abundance: few
d_gene: .
j_gene: TRBJ2-3
v_gene: TRBV9

CDR3aa: CASTRGTVNEQFF
CDR3nt: TGTGCCAGCACGAGGGGCACAGTCAATGAGCAGTTCTTC
abundance: many
d_gene: .
j_gene: TRBJ2-1
v_gene: TRBV12-3/TRBV12-4

CDR3aa: CASSLGSYTEAFF
CDR3nt: TGTGCCAGCAGCTTGGGCAGCTACACTGAAGCTTTCTTT
abundance: .
d_gene: .
j_gene: TRBJ1-1
v_gene: TRBV5-6

CDR3aa: CASSVGRGAEAFF
CDR3nt: TGTGCCAGCAGCGTAGGAAGGGGGGCTGAAGCTTTCTTT
abundance: few
d_gene: .
j_gene: TRBJ1-1
v_gene: TRBV9

CDR3aa: CASSEIFLAGSTDTQYF
CDR3nt: TGTGCCAGCAGCGAAATCTTTCTAGCGGGGTCCACAGATACGCAGTATTTT
abundance: .
d_gene: TRBD2
j_gene: TRBJ2-3
v_gene: TRBV6-4

CDR3aa: CSVETGAEETQYF
CDR3nt: TGCAGTGTAGAAACAGGGGCGGAAGAGACCCAGTACTTC
abundance: .
d_gene: TRBD1
j_gene: TRBJ2-5
v_gene: TRBV29-1

CDR3aa: CASSPGQGRYEQFF
CDR3nt: TGCGCCAGCAGTCCGGGACAGGGACGATACGAGCAGTTCTTC
abundance: .
d_gene: TRBD1
j_gene: TRBJ2-1
v_gene: TRBV5-1

CDR3aa: CATSDLSGPYSTDTQYF
CDR3nt: TGTGCCACCAGTGATCTATCGGGCCCTTATAGCACAGATACGCAGTATTTT
abundance: few
d_gene: .
j_gene: TRBJ2-3
v_gene: TRBV24-1

CDR3aa: CASSGGQGSKETQYF
CDR3nt: TGCGCCAGCAGCGGGGGACAGGGATCGAAAGAGACCCAGTACTTC
abundance: .
d_gene: TRBD1
j_gene: TRBJ2-5
v_gene: TRBV5-1

CDR3aa: CASTEEDTYRTQYF
CDR3nt: TGTGCCAGCACCGAAGAGGACACCTATCGTACGCAGTATTTT
abundance: .
d_gene: .
j_gene: TRBJ2-3
v_gene: TRBV6-6

CDR3aa: CATRTDSNEKLFF
CDR3nt: TGTGCCACCCGGACGGATTCTAATGAAAAACTGTTTTTT
abundance: .
d_gene: .
j_gene: TRBJ1-4
v_gene: TRBV10-3

CDR3aa: CASSQEASGAPGDTQYF
CDR3nt: TGCGCCAGCAGCCAAGAGGCTAGCGGGGCCCCGGGGGATACGCAGTATTTT
abundance: .
d_gene: TRBD2
j_gene: TRBJ2-3
v_gene: TRBV4-3

CDR3aa: CATSDFRTVHEQYF
CDR3nt: TGTGCCACCAGTGATTTTCGGACAGTCCACGAGCAGTACTTC
abundance: .
d_gene: .
j_gene: TRBJ2-7
v_gene: TRBV24-1

CDR3aa: CASSNKGQPQHF
CDR3nt: TGTGCCAGTAGTAATAAGGGTCAGCCCCAGCATTTT
abundance: .
d_gene: .
j_gene: TRBJ1-5
v_gene: TRBV19

CDR3aa: CAIYVGEGSNQPQHF
CDR3nt: TGTGCCATCTACGTTGGGGAGGGGAGCAATCAGCCCCAGCATTTT
abundance: .
d_gene: .
j_gene: TRBJ1-5
v_gene: TRBV6-6

CDR3aa: CASSLAVVSSYNEQFF
CDR3nt: TGTGCCAGCAGCTTAGCGGTGGTTAGCTCCTACAATGAGCAGTTCTTC
abundance: once
d_gene: .
j_gene: TRBJ2-1
v_gene: TRBV7-2

CDR3aa: CASGGRGLQTQYF
CDR3nt: TGTGCCAGCGGGGGCCGGGGCCTACAGACCCAGTACTTC
abundance: few
d_gene: .
j_gene: TRBJ2-5
v_gene: TRBV4-2

CDR3aa: CASSSRDRHDTGELFF
CDR3nt: TGTGCCAGCAGTTCCCGGGACAGACATGACACCGGGGAGCTGTTTTTT
abundance: few
d_gene: TRBD1
j_gene: TRBJ2-2
v_gene: TRBV11-2

CDR3aa: CASSLSGGKNIQYF
CDR3nt: TGTGCCAGCAGCTTAAGTGGGGGGAAAAACATTCAGTACTTC
abundance: .
d_gene: .
j_gene: TRBJ2-4
v_gene: TRBV7-8

CDR3aa: CATSNRVDNSPLHF
CDR3nt: TGTGCCACCAGCAACCGGGTAGATAATTCACCCCTCCACTTT
abundance: few
d_gene: .
j_gene: TRBJ1-6
v_gene: TRBV15

CDR3aa: CASSLEGPGNQPQHF
CDR3nt: TGTGCCAGCAGTTTAGAGGGGCCAGGCAATCAGCCCCAGCATTTT
abundance: .
d_gene: .
j_gene: TRBJ1-5
v_gene: TRBV28

CDR3aa: CASSADRDGRNQPQHF
CDR3nt: TGTGCCAGCAGCGCCGACCGGGACGGTCGAAATCAGCCCCAGCATTTT
abundance: few
d_gene: .
j_gene: TRBJ1-5
v_gene: TRBV7-9

CDR3aa: CSVPRLDSYNEQFF
CDR3nt: TGCAGCGTTCCCCGACTAGACTCCTACAATGAGCAGTTCTTC
abundance: few
d_gene: .
j_gene: TRBJ2-1
v_gene: TRBV29-1

CDR3aa: CASSNVRGPTKNIQYF
CDR3nt: TGTGCCAGCAGCAACGTCAGGGGCCCTACCAAAAACATTCAGTACTTC
abundance: .
d_gene: .
j_gene: TRBJ2-4
v_gene: TRBV6-2/TRBV6-3

CDR3aa: CASSPGTVPLYGYTF
CDR3nt: TGCGCCAGCAGTCCCGGGACCGTACCCCTCTATGGCTACACCTTC
abundance: .
d_gene: .
j_gene: TRBJ1-2
v_gene: TRBV4-3

CDR3aa: CASSLAYLWGLGETQYF
CDR3nt: TGCGCCAGCAGCTTGGCCTATCTATGGGGTCTGGGGGAGACCCAGTACTTC
abundance: many
d_gene: .
j_gene: TRBJ2-5
v_gene: TRBV5-1

CDR3aa: CASSPMFEQFF
CDR3nt: TGTGCCAGCAGCCCTATGTTTGAGCAGTTCTTC
abundance: .
d_gene: .
j_gene: TRBJ2-1
v_gene: TRBV7-2

CDR3aa: CASSPWPTGELFF
CDR3nt: TGTGCCAGCAGCCCGTGGCCCACCGGGGAGCTGTTTTTT
abundance: .
d_gene: .
j_gene: TRBJ2-2
v_gene: TRBV6-6

CDR3aa: CASSFRGRTGTDTQYF
CDR3nt: TGCGCCAGCAGCTTTCGGGGGCGCACGGGCACAGATACGCAGTATTTT
abundance: .
d_gene: .
j_gene: TRBJ2-3
v_gene: TRBV5-1